Below are 29 T cell receptor beta chains sequenced from a single sample in a study of technical replicates of blood from a few donors. Data came from immunoSEQ multiplex PCR; TCRdb stores just in-frame clones and leaves some out. Of some 58,000 clones detected, about 93% appear once; the ten largest clones hold over 0.2%. The specimen sequenced was T cells isolated from PBMCs. The origin of the receptors is a human donor in good health.

The gene calls are TRBV7-9 and TRBJ1-5, with unresolved D. Germline loops: CDR1 SEHNR, CDR2 FQNEAQ (reference sequence). CDR3 length equals 13 residues. Trimming shortened V by 3 bases and J by 4 bases, and 7 bases separated the two germline ends. CDR3 sequence: CASSFTSNQPQHF. CDR3 sequence (DNA): TGTGCCAGCAGCTTTACTAGTAATCAGCCCCAGCATTTT. The full variable domain, rest sourced from reference TRBV7-9 and TRBJ1-5, is DTGVSQNPRHKITKRGQNVTFRCDPISEHNRLYWYRQTLGQGPEFLTYFQNEAQLEKSRLLSDRFSAERPKGSFSTLEIQRTEQGDSAMYLCASSFTSNQPQHFGDGTRLSIL.

The V and J genes are TRBV7-6 and TRBJ1-5; 7 nucleotides line up with TRBD1. V dropped 5 bases and J dropped 8; count of bases not matched to a gene: 15. This CDR3 is built from 16 residues. The V gene's germline CDR1 is SGHVS and CDR2 FNYEAQ. The DNA for the CDR3 is TGTGCCAGCAGCCCGCGTTCCGGGACAGCCTTAGAGCCCCAGCATTTT. Encoded protein: CASSPRSGTALEPQHF.

The chain recombines TRBV5-6 with TRBJ1-6, with D possibly TRBD1 on 5 matching bases. The CDR3 loop spans 16 amino acids. The V gene lost 0 bases and the J gene lost 5 bases, with 12 bases spanning the gap. CDR1 and CDR2 from the germline V gene are SGHDT and YYEEEE. The CDR3, as DNA: TGTGCCAGCAGCTTGGACCGTCGACAGCATAATTCACCCCTCCACTTT. Protein product: CASSLDRRQHNSPLHF.

J is TRBJ2-1 and V is TRBV6-6; D is possibly TRBD1 (5 bases). Trimming removed 6 bases from V and 5 bases from J, with 20 bases in between. Germline CDR1 MNHNY, CDR2 SVGAGI (reference sequence). The CDR3 runs to 16 residues. The CDR3 coding sequence is TGTGCCAGCAGCCGACCAACAGGCCCAGGTGACAATGAGCAGTTCTTC. It yields the protein CASSRPTGPGDNEQFF.

This rearrangement joins TRBV9 to TRBJ1-1; 7 bases are shared with TRBD1. Losses at the gene ends were 2 bases for V and 2 bases for J; bases not matched to a gene: 6. Germline CDR1 is SGDLS and CDR2 is YYNGEE. This CDR3 contains 15 residues. This CDR3 reads CASSVRDSPNTEAFF. CDR3 coding DNA: TGTGCCAGCAGCGTTCGGGACAGTCCTAACACTGAAGCTTTCTTT. The full variable domain, completed using reference TRBV9 and TRBJ1-1, is DSGVTQTPKHLITATGQRVTLRCSPRSGDLSVYWYQQSLDQGLQFLIQYYNGEERAKGNILERFSAQQFPDLHSELNLSSLELGDSALYFCASSVRDSPNTEAFFGQGTRLTVV.

The gene calls are TRBV11-2 and TRBJ2-7; tentative D call: TRBD2 (5 bases). The germline gives CDR1 SGHAT, CDR2 FQNNGV. V shed 4 bases and J shed 6 bases, with 10 bases lying between them. The CDR3 contains 12 residues. CDR3 amino acids: CASSYGRAEQYF. CDR3 bases: TGTGCCAGCAGCTATGGGCGGGCCGAGCAGTACTTC.

The chain combines TRBV15 with TRBJ1-5; D not certain. V was cut by 0 bases and J by 2 bases, with 8 bases left in between. The CDR3 totals 15 residues. CDR1 is LNHNV, CDR2 YYDKDF, per germline (reference sequence). CDR3 DNA sequence: TGTGCCACCAGCAGAGATGTGGCAGGCAATCAGCCCCAGCATTTT. Translating it yields CATSRDVAGNQPQHF.

The J gene is TRBJ2-7, the V gene TRBV6-5, with 7 positions matching TRBD1. The CDR3 is 12 amino acids. The germline V gene encodes CDR1 MNHEY and CDR2 SVGAGI. V was pared by 8 bases and J by 2 bases, with 3 bases of the junction left unmatched. This CDR3 reads CASEDRTYEQYF. CDR3 bases: TGTGCCAGCGAGGACAGGACCTACGAGCAGTACTTC.

J is TRBJ2-7 and V is TRBV5-1; 8 bases fit TRBD1. Per the germline V gene, CDR1 is SGHRS and CDR2 is YFSETQ. V shed 4 bases, J shed 3 bases, and the junction held 6 bases outside the gene matches. This CDR3 comprises 14 residues. Here the CDR3 reads CASSIAGQDYEQYF. In DNA, the CDR3 is TGCGCCAGCAGCATCGCGGGACAGGACTACGAGCAGTACTTC.

This clone was counted only a few times. The rearrangement uses TRBV7-9 and TRBJ1-1, with TRBD1 as a possible D gene (6 bases). V was trimmed by 5 bases and J by 1 base, leaving 8 bases between them. The CDR3 consists of 13 residues. CDR1 and CDR2 from the germline V gene are SEHNR and FQNEAQ (reference sequence). The CDR3 DNA sequence: TGTGCCAGCAGCGCACAGGGGAACACTGAAGCTTTCTTT. Encoded protein: CASSAQGNTEAFF.

The rearrangement joins TRBV10-1 to TRBJ2-4; the match to TRBD2 covers 10 bases. J gave up 9 bases and V 6 bases, and 11 bases lay outside the gene matches. Germline CDR1 WNHNN, CDR2 SYGVQD (reference sequence). This CDR3 has 15 residues. CDR3 DNA: TGCGCCAGCAGCCCGCTAGCGGGAGTGGAGGTCATTCAGTACTTC. Residues: CASSPLAGVEVIQYF.

For the CDR3, the DNA is TGTGCCAGCAGCCGGGGACAGGAGGCTTACTATGGCTACACCTTC. Its translation: CASSRGQEAYYGYTF. The rearrangement joins TRBV7-9 to TRBJ1-2, with TRBD1 identical over 8 bases. Germline trimming cut 5 bases from V and 3 bases from J; bases unmatched to any gene: 8. This CDR3 comprises 15 residues. From germline, CDR1 is SEHNR and CDR2 FQNEAQ (reference sequence). The entire variable domain, with the rest obtained from reference TRBV7-9 and TRBJ1-2, is as follows: DTGVSQNPRHKITKRGQNVTFRCDPISEHNRLYWYRQTLGQGPEFLTYFQNEAQLEKSRLLSDRFSAERPKGSFSTLEIQRTEQGDSAMYLCASSRGQEAYYGYTFGSGTRLTVV.

This clone was recorded once. The chain uses TRBV10-2 and TRBJ2-7; 13 bases are shared with TRBD2. The CDR3 covers 19 residues. The J segment lost 5 bases and the V segment lost 6 bases, leaving 19 bases of the junction unmatched. Germline CDR1 WSHSY, CDR2 SAAADI. CDR3 DNA sequence: TGCGCCAGCAGCCCGTCGGGGACTAGCGGGAAGAGAGACTGGGACGAGCAGTACTTC. Its protein product is CASSPSGTSGKRDWDEQYF.

The gene calls are TRBV9 and TRBJ2-7, with 13 positions matching TRBD2. There are 15 residues in the CDR3. V was pared by 4 bases and J by 4 bases, with 5 bases of the junction left unmatched. Germline values: CDR1 SGDLS, CDR2 YYNGEE. The DNA for the CDR3 is TGTGCCAGCAGCCCAGGGACTAGCGGGGTATACGAGCAGTACTTC. This sequence encodes CASSPGTSGVYEQYF.

This clone was recorded once. The genes are TRBV15 and TRBJ1-5, with 9 bases aligning to TRBD1. This CDR3 is built from 13 residues. CDR1 and CDR2 (germline): LNHNV, YYDKDF (reference sequence). The V gene end was trimmed by 8 bases and the J gene end by 7 bases; junction bases not matched to a gene: 6. The DNA for the CDR3 is TGTGCCACCGCGGACAGGGGCGAACAGCCCCAGCATTTT. Translated: CATADRGEQPQHF.

The chain is built from TRBV6-6 and TRBJ2-7; D may be TRBD1 (7 bases). V dropped 7 bases and J dropped 0 bases, with 13 bases sitting between them. Germline CDR1 MNHNY, CDR2 SVGAGI (reference sequence). The CDR3 extends over 14 amino acids. In nucleotides, the CDR3 is TGTGCCAGCACCCAGGGGGGTGTCTCCTACGAGCAGTACTTC. Its protein product is CASTQGGVSYEQYF.

J is TRBJ1-1 and V is TRBV5-6; D unresolved. CDR1 is SGHDT and CDR2 is YYEEEE in the germline V gene. The CDR3 spans 12 residues. Trimming stripped 2 bases from V and 8 bases from J, with 10 bases between. Here the CDR3 DNA reads TGTGCCAGCAGCTTCGGGTCCCCCGAAGCTTTCTTT. Encoded protein: CASSFGSPEAFF.

The rearrangement joins TRBV28 to TRBJ2-3; D may be TRBD2 (5 bases). Germline loops: CDR1 MDHEN, CDR2 SYDVKM. V was cut by 3 bases and J by 2 bases, with 12 bases left in between. The CDR3 totals 15 residues. In DNA, the CDR3 is TGTGCCAGCAGTTTGGCTAGCCCTTCCACAGATACGCAGTATTTT. This codes for CASSLASPSTDTQYF.

The rearrangement uses TRBV6-6 and TRBJ1-4, with D possibly matching TRBD1 (5 bases). The CDR3 covers 15 residues. V gave up 6 bases and J gave up 7 bases, with 18 bases separating them. Germline CDR1 reads MNHNY; CDR2 reads SVGAGI (reference sequence). CDR3 bases: TGTGCCAGCAGAAACGGGGGGTCGGTAGGTGAAAAACTGTTTTTT. Encoded protein: CASRNGGSVGEKLFF.

This chain connects TRBV5-4 to TRBJ1-1, with D tentatively TRBD1 (6 bases). CDR3 length: 16 residues. The germline V gene has CDR1 SGHNT and CDR2 YYREEE (reference sequence). Trimming removed 6 bases at V and 5 bases at J, with 23 bases between. The CDR3 bases are TGTGCCAGCAACACGATAGGGGAGGGCCAGGGGACTGAAGCTTTCTTT. The encoded protein is CASNTIGEGQGTEAFF.

The chain links TRBV9 to TRBJ2-1; TRBD2 agrees at 8 bases. V lost 3 bases to trimming and J lost 10 bases; unmatched junction nucleotides: 12. Germline V gene data show CDR1 as SGDLS and CDR2 as YYNGEE. This CDR3 comprises 15 residues. CDR3 nucleotide sequence: TGTGCCAGCAGCGCGCGGGGACTAGGGGAGCAGGAGCAGTTCTTC. Translated, it gives CASSARGLGEQEQFF.

This chain connects TRBV15 to TRBJ2-2; a weak D match, TRBD2 (6 bases). The CDR3 is 18 residues long. Germline V gene sequence: CDR1 LNHNV, CDR2 YYDKDF (reference sequence). Trimming took off 1 base at V and 2 bases at J, with 17 bases between the two ends. The CDR3 region has the DNA TGTGCCACCAGCAGAGTATCCCAGGGAGGCCCTAACACCGGGGAGCTGTTTTTT. Amino acid sequence: CATSRVSQGGPNTGELFF.

The chain is built from TRBV15 and TRBJ2-3; D may be TRBD2 (5 bases). Trimming pared 4 bases from V and 2 bases from J, leaving 13 bases between. In germline, CDR1 is LNHNV, CDR2 YYDKDF (reference sequence). The CDR3 consists of 15 residues. CDR3 region: CATSTEPGNTDTQYF. CDR3 sequence (DNA): TGTGCCACCAGCACCGAGCCCGGGAACACAGATACGCAGTATTTT.

The chain has TRBV28 and TRBJ1-2, with D unclear. The CDR3 sequence is 11 residues long. CDR1 and CDR2 (germline): MDHEN, SYDVKM. V lost 6 bases and J 4 bases, leaving 6 bases between the germline ends. CDR3 protein: CASREGYGYTF. CDR3 in DNA: TGTGCCAGCAGAGAGGGCTATGGCTACACCTTC.

This chain links TRBV5-1 with TRBJ2-2; D is possibly TRBD1 (6 bases). Deletions cut 1 base from V and 7 bases from J, with 11 bases between. This CDR3 contains 14 residues. The germline CDR1 and CDR2 sequences are SGHRS and YFSETQ. The CDR3 sequence: CASSLNRENGELFF. The CDR3 DNA follows: TGCGCCAGCAGCTTGAACAGGGAAAACGGGGAGCTGTTTTTT.

The V call is TRBV5-4, the J call TRBJ2-5, with 7 bases lining up with TRBD1. Germline CDR1 SGHNT, CDR2 YYREEE (reference sequence). After removal of 6 bases from V and 2 bases from J, the junction contained 7 bases not matched to a gene. The CDR3 covers 14 residues. This CDR3 is CASKSGQLQETQYF. The CDR3 DNA sequence: TGTGCCAGCAAGTCGGGACAGTTACAAGAGACCCAGTACTTC.

This rearrangement joins TRBV28 to TRBJ2-1; 7 bases map to TRBD1. With V trimmed by 2 bases and J by 8 bases, 9 bases remained unmatched. CDR3 length: 15 amino acids. Germline V gives CDR1 MDHEN, CDR2 SYDVKM. The CDR3 bases are TGTGCCAGCAGTTTACTGGGACAGCCTACGGATGAGCAGTTCTTC. It translates to CASSLLGQPTDEQFF.

V usage is TRBV5-1 and J usage is TRBJ2-7; 8 nucleotides agree with TRBD1. The length of the CDR3 is 15 residues. CDR1 is SGHRS and CDR2 is YFSETQ in the germline V gene. V shed 5 bases, J shed 4 bases, and the junction held 11 bases outside the gene matches. This CDR3 is CASRQGYQGAYEQYF. DNA of the CDR3: TGCGCCAGCAGACAGGGATACCAGGGGGCTTACGAGCAGTACTTC. Full variable domain (rest looked up from reference TRBV5-1 and TRBJ2-7): KAGVTQTPRYLIKTRGQQVTLSCSPISGHRSVSWYQQTPGQGLQFLFEYFSETQRNKGNFPGRFSGRQFSNSRSEMNVSTLELGDSALYLCASRQGYQGAYEQYFGPGTRLTVT.

V and J are TRBV9 and TRBJ2-6; 9 positions agree with TRBD1. CDR1 is SGDLS, CDR2 YYNGEE, per germline. The CDR3 runs 18 residues. Losses at the gene ends were 3 bases for V and 0 bases for J; bases not matched to a gene: 7. The CDR3 protein is CASSAPRQGGSGANVLTF. The CDR3 region has the DNA TGTGCCAGCAGCGCGCCGAGACAGGGGGGCTCTGGGGCCAACGTCCTGACTTTC.